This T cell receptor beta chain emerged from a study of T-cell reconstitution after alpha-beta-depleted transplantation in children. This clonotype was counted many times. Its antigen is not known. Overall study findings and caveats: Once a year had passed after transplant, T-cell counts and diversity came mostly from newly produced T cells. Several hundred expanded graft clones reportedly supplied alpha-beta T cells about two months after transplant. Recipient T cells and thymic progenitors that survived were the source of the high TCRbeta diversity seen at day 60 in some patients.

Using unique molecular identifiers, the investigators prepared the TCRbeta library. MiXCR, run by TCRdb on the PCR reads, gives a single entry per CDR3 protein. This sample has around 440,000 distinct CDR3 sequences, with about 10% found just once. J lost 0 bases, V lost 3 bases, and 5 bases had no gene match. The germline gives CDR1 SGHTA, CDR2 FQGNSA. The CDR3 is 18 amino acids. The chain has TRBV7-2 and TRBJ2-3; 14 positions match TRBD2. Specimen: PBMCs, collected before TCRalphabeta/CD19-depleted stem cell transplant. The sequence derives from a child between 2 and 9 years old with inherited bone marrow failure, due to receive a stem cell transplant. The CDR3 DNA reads TGTGCCAGCAGCTTTTTGAGACTAGCGGGAGGGAGCACAGATACGCAGTATTTT. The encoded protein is CASSFLRLAGGSTDTQYF.